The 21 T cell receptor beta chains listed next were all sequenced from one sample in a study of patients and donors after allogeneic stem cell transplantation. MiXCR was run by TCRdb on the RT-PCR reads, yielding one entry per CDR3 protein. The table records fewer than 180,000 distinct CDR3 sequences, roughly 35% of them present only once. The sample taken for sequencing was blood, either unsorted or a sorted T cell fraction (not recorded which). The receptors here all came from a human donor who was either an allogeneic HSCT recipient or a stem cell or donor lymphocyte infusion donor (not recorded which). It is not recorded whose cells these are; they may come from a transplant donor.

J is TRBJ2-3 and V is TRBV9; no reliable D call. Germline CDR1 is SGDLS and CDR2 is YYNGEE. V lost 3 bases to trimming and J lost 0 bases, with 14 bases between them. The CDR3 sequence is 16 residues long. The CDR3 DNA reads TGTGCCAGCAGCGGGGGAACGGCAAGTAGCACAGATACGCAGTATTTT. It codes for CASSGGTASSTDTQYF. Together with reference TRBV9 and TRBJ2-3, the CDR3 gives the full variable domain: DSGVTQTPKHLITATGQRVTLRCSPRSGDLSVYWYQQSLDQGLQFLIQYYNGEERAKGNILERFSAQQFPDLHSELNLSSLELGDSALYFCASSGGTASSTDTQYFGPGTRLTVL.

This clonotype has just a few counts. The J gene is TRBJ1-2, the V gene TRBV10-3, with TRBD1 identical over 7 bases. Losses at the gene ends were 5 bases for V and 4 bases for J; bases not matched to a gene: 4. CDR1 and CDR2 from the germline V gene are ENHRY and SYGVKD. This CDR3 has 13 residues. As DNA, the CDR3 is TGTGCCATCAGTTCCGCAGGGGGCTATGGCTACACCTTC. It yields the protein CAISSAGGYGYTF.

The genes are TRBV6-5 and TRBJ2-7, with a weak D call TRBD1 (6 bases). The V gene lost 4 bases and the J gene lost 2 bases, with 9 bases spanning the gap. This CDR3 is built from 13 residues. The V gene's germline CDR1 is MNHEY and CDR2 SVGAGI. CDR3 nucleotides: TGTGCCAGCAGTTCCGGACAGACCTACGAGCAGTACGTC. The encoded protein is CASSSGQTYEQYV.

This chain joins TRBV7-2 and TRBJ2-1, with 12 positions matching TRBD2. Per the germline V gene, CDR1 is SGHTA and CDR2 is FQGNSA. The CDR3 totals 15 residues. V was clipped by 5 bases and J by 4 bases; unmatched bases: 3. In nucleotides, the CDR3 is TGTGCCAGCAGCGCCGGACTAGCGGGGTACAATGAGCAGTTCTTC. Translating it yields CASSAGLAGYNEQFF.

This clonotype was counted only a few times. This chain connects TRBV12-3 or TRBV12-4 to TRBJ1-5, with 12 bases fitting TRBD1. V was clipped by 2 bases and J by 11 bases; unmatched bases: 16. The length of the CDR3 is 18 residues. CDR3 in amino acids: CASSLRRWDRGLPQAQHF. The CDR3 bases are TGTGCCAGCAGTTTACGCCGTTGGGACAGGGGGCTTCCGCAGGCCCAGCATTTT.

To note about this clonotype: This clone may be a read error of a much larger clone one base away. CDR3 sequence reads: CSVEGSTEAFF. CDR3 sequence (DNA): TGCAGCGTTGAGGGGTCCACTGAAGCTTTCTTT. The chain couples TRBV29-1 to TRBJ1-1; D unclear. The CDR3 consists of 11 residues. Trimming cost V 3 bases and J 4 bases, with 6 bases left between them. Germline values: CDR1 SQVTM, CDR2 ANQGSEA.

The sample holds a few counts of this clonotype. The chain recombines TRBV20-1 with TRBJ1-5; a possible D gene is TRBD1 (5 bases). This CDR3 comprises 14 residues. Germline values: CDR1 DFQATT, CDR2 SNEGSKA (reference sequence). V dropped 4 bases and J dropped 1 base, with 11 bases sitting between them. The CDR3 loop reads CSATRWGSNQPQHF. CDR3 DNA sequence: TGCAGTGCTACGAGATGGGGGAGCAATCAGCCCCAGCATTTT.

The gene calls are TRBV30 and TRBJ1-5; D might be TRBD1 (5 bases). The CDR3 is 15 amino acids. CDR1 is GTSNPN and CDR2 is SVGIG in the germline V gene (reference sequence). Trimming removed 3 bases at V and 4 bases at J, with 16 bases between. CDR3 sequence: CAWSPHGTLNQPQHF. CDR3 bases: TGTGCCTGGAGCCCCCACGGGACTCTGAATCAGCCCCAGCATTTT.

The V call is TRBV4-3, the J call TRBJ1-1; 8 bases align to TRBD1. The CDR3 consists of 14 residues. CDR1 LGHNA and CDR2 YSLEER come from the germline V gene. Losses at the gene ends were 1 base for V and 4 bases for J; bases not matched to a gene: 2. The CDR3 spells CASSQVTGGTEAFF. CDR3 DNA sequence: TGCGCCAGCAGCCAAGTCACAGGGGGCACTGAAGCTTTCTTT.

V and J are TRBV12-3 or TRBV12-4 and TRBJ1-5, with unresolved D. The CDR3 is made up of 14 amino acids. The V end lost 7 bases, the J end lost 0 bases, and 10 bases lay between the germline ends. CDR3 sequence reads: CASNRDGSNQPQHF. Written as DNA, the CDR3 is TGTGCCAGCAATCGAGACGGTAGCAATCAGCCCCAGCATTTT.

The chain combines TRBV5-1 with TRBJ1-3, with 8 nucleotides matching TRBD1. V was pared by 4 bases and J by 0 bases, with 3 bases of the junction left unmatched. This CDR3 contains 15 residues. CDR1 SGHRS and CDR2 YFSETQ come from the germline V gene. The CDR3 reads CASSLDRASGNTIYF. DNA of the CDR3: TGCGCCAGCAGCCTGGACAGGGCCTCTGGAAACACCATATATTTT.

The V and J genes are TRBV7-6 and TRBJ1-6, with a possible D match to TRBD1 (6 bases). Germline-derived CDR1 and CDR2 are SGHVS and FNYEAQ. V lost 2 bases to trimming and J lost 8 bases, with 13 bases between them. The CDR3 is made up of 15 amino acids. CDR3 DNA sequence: TGTGCCAGCAGCTTACAAGGTGGGGGCCATTCACCCCTCCACTTT. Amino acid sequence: CASSLQGGGHSPLHF.

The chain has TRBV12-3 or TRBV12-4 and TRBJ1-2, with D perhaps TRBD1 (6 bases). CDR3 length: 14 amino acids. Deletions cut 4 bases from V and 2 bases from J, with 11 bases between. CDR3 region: CASSSGQWNYGYTF. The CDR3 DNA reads TGTGCCAGCAGTTCCGGACAGTGGAACTATGGCTACACCTTC.

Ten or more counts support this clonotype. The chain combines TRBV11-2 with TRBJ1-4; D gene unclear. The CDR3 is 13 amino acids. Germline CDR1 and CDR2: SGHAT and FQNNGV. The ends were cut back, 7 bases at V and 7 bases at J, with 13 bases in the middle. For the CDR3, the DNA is TGTGCCAGCAACCCAATGGGGAGTGAAAAACTGTTTTTT. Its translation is CASNPMGSEKLFF. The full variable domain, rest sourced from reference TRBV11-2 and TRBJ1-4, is EAGVAQSPRYKIIEKRQSVAFWCNPISGHATLYWYQQILGQGPKLLIQFQNNGVVDDSQLPKDRFSAERLKGVDSTLKIQPAKLEDSAVYLCASNPMGSEKLFFGSGTQLSVL.

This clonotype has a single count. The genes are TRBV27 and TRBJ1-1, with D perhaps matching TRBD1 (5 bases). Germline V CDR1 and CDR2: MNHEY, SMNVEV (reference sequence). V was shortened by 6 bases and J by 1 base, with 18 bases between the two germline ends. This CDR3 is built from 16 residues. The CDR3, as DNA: TGTGCCAGCAGGATTCATCAGGGAAGGGGGAACACTGAAGCTTTCTTT. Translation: CASRIHQGRGNTEAFF.

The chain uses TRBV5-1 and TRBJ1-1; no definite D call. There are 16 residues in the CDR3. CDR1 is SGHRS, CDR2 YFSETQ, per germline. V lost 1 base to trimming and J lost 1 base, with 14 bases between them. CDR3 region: CASSLQQLASNTEAFF. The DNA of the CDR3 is TGCGCCAGCAGCTTGCAACAGCTGGCTTCGAACACTGAAGCTTTCTTT.

CDR3 DNA sequence: TGTGCCACTAATCTAGGGGGCCCCAACTATGGCTACACCTTC. This gives the protein CATNLGGPNYGYTF. The gene calls are TRBV10-3 and TRBJ1-2; TRBD1 matches 7 bases. CDR3 length: 14 residues. V was pared by 10 bases and J by 2 bases, with 10 bases of the junction left unmatched. Germline CDR1 and CDR2: ENHRY and SYGVKD.

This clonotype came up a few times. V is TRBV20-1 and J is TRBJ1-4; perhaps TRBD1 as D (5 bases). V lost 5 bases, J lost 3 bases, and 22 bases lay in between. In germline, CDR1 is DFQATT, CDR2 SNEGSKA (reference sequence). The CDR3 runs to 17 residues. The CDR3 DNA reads TGCAGTGCTGAGGGGACCTGGGGGTCTGAAGCTAATGAAAAACTGTTTTTT. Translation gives CSAEGTWGSEANEKLFF.

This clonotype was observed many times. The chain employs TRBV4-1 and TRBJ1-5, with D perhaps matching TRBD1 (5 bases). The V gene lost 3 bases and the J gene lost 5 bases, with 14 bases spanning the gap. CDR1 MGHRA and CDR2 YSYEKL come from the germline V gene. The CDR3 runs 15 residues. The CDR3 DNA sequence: TGCGCCAGCAGCCATACGATGGAGGGGTATCAGCCCCAGCATTTT. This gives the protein CASSHTMEGYQPQHF.

CDR3 in DNA: TGTGCCAGCACCCCACAGGAAGCTTTCTTT. Amino acids: CASTPQEAFF. This rearrangement joins TRBV6-1 to TRBJ1-1; unclear D gene. Trimming left V 7 bases short and J 8 bases short, with 8 bases between. In germline, CDR1 is MNHNS, CDR2 SASEGT. The CDR3 is 10 amino acids.

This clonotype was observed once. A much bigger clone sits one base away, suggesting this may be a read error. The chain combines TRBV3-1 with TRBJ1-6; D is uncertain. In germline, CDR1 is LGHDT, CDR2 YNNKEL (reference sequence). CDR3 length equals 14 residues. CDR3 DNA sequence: TGTGCCAGCAGCCAAGATGGGCAGCTTCATCCCCTCCTCTTT. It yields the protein CASSQDGQLHPLLF.